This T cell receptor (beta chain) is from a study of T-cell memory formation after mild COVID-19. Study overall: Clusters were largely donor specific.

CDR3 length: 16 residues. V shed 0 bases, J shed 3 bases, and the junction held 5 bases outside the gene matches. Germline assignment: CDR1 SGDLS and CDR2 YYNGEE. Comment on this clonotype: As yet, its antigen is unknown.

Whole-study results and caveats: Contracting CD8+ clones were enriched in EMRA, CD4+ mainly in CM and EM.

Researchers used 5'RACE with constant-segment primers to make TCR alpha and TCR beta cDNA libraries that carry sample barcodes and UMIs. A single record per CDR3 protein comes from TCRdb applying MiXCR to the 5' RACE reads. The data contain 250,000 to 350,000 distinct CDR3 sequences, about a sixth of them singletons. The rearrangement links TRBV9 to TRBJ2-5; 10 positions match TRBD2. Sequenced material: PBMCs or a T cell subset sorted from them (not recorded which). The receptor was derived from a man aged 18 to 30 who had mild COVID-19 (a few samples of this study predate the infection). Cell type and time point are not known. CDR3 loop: CASSVEGTSAKETQYF. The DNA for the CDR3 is TGTGCCAGCAGCGTAGAAGGGACTAGCGCAAAAGAGACCCAGTACTTC.